The present entry profiles one T cell receptor (beta chain) with its context. Antigen: not known. This specimen belongs to a study of identical twins. This CDR3 contains 16 residues. V gave up 0 bases and J gave up 0 bases, with 13 bases separating them. Germline-derived CDR1 and CDR2 are SGHRS and YFSETQ. One entry per CDR3 protein results from TCRdb running MiXCR on the 5' RACE reads. The sample includes hundreds of thousands of distinct CDR3 sequences, about 20% of them seen just once. Study results and limitations: Out-of-frame beta sequences exhibited a weaker degree of excess twin sharing.

The sample was also linked to a second study, of T cells expressing NK-cell markers. That work contributes: Seropositivity for HCMV was found in seven of the eight sequenced donors, with one seronegative. Several of the donors also had these clonotypes leading their CD3+CD56-NKG2C+ fraction. Whether expanded NKG2C+ T cell clones were HCMV-specific remained unclear.

The rearrangement links TRBV5-1 to TRBJ2-7, with D possibly being TRBD1 or TRBD2 (5 bases each). The sequence derives from a woman aged 18 to 35 in good health. The sequenced sample consisted of PBMCs. CDR3 DNA: TGCGCCAGCAGCTTGGGAACGGGACGGATCTCCTACGAGCAGTACTTC. Protein: CASSLGTGRISYEQYF.